Below, 23 T cell receptor beta chains from the same sample are listed, as sequenced in a study of technical replicates of blood from a handful of donors. Only in-frame clones appear in the TCRdb table, and some are missing; sequencing was by immunoSEQ multiplex PCR. The sample has roughly 80,000 clones; about 92% are singletons. The sample comprised T cells isolated from PBMCs. The receptors stem from a human donor in good health.

The chain couples TRBV11-3 to TRBJ2-3; a possible D gene is TRBD2 (5 bases). CDR1 and CDR2 (germline): SGHNT, YENEEA. The length of the CDR3 is 14 residues. The V and J ends lost 4 bases and 2 bases respectively, with 10 bases between them. CDR3 nucleotide sequence: TGTGCCAGCAGCTCGACTACCTTCACAGATACGCAGTATTTT. It translates to CASSSTTFTDTQYF.

This chain links TRBV18 with TRBJ1-2; 10 bases match TRBD1. CDR1 KGHSH and CDR2 LQKENI come from the germline V gene. Trimming took 5 bases from V and 8 from J; bases not matched to a gene: 2. The CDR3 covers 12 residues. In nucleotides, the CDR3 is TGTGCCAGCTCAGGGACAGGGGACGGCTACACCTTC. It translates to CASSGTGDGYTF.

The V gene is TRBV2, the J gene TRBJ1-2; tentative D call: TRBD1 (6 bases). This CDR3 contains 14 residues. V lost 6 bases and J 3 bases, leaving 14 bases between the germline ends. Germline CDR1 and CDR2: SNHLY and FYNNEI. CDR3 coding DNA: TGTGCCAGCAGACTAGGGACACTATACTATGGCTACACCTTC. Its protein is CASRLGTLYYGYTF.

The CDR3 reads CASSFSSYEQYF. The DNA of the CDR3 is TGTGCCAGCAGCTTTAGTAGCTACGAGCAGTACTTC. This chain uses TRBV5-4 with TRBJ2-7, with D uncertain. The V gene's germline CDR1 is SGHNT and CDR2 YYREEE (reference sequence). The V end lost 2 bases, the J end lost 3 bases, and 6 bases lay between the germline ends. This CDR3 is built from 12 residues.

This clone was seen a single time. The chain joins TRBV5-6 to TRBJ2-2; D not certain. The CDR3 is 14 amino acids. Trimming took 0 bases from V and 3 from J, leaving 6 bases between them. Germline assignment: CDR1 SGHDT and CDR2 YYEEEE. CDR3 in DNA: TGTGCCAGCAGCTTGGCTATCCACACCGGGGAGCTGTTTTTT. This sequence encodes CASSLAIHTGELFF.

The genes are TRBV29-1 and TRBJ2-3; a weak D match, TRBD1 (9 bases). The CDR3 is 16 residues long. V lost 3 bases and J 3 bases, leaving 19 bases between the germline ends. CDR1 is SQVTM and CDR2 is ANQGSEA in the germline V gene. CDR3 nucleotide sequence: TGCAGCGTTGATTCCTTTAGCGGGACAGGGACAGATACGCAGTATTTT. It specifies CSVDSFSGTGTDTQYF.

The chain uses TRBV5-8 and TRBJ1-1; weak D call: TRBD1 (5 bases). The CDR3 is 14 residues long. Germline assignment: CDR1 SGHTS and CDR2 YDEGEE. V lost 0 bases and J 1 base, leaving 7 bases between the germline ends. The CDR3 spells CASSLAGPNTEAFF. CDR3 coding DNA: TGTGCCAGCAGCTTGGCAGGGCCGAACACTGAAGCTTTCTTT.

The V gene is TRBV5-8, the J gene TRBJ1-1, with 8 bases identical to TRBD1. This CDR3 comprises 12 residues. Germline V gives CDR1 SGHTS, CDR2 YDEGEE. V lost 4 bases to trimming and J lost 8 bases; unmatched junction nucleotides: 4. DNA for the CDR3: TGTGCCAGCAGCCACGGACAGGGAGAAGCTTTCTTT. It is translated as CASSHGQGEAFF.

This sequence joins TRBV4-2 and TRBJ2-2; 13 bases align to TRBD2. Germline V gene sequence: CDR1 LGHNA, CDR2 YNFKEQ. The trim removed 3 bases at V and 5 bases at J, leaving 0 bases unmatched. This CDR3 is 15 amino acids long. Here the CDR3 reads CASSQGLAGTGELFF. DNA for the CDR3: TGTGCCAGCAGCCAGGGACTAGCGGGAACCGGGGAGCTGTTTTTT.

The chain has TRBV7-2 and TRBJ2-5; 7 bases are a match to TRBD1. With V trimmed by 5 bases and J by 5 bases, 11 bases remained unmatched. Germline V gene lookup returns CDR1 SGHTA and CDR2 FQGNSA. This CDR3 is built from 15 residues. This chain's CDR3 is CASSQGGLRTETQYF. For the CDR3, the DNA is TGTGCCAGCAGCCAAGGGGGCCTTCGCACGGAGACCCAGTACTTC.

In nucleotides, the CDR3 is TGCGCCAGCAGCTTATCAGCGGCTACCAAGTTCTTC. This gives the protein CASSLSAATKFF. The rearrangement links TRBV5-1 to TRBJ2-1; perhaps TRBD2 as D (5 bases). V lost 2 bases to trimming and J lost 14 bases, with 14 bases between them. The CDR3 sequence is 12 residues long. CDR1 is SGHRS and CDR2 is YFSETQ in the germline V gene.

The rearrangement joins TRBV6-5 to TRBJ2-7, with D maybe TRBD1 (5 bases). Germline-derived CDR1 and CDR2 are MNHEY and SVGAGI. V lost 0 bases and J 4 bases, leaving 13 bases between the germline ends. This CDR3 is 15 amino acids long. The CDR3 nucleotides are TGTGCCAGCAGTTACTCCGGGCAGGGAAGGTACGAGCAGTACTTC. Its protein is CASSYSGQGRYEQYF.

The CDR3 DNA reads TGTGCCAGCAGTTTGCCAGGGGGCTATGAGACCCAGTACTTC. Translation gives CASSLPGGYETQYF. The genes are TRBV2 and TRBJ2-5; TRBD1 agrees at 8 bases. This CDR3 comprises 14 residues. Germline V gene data show CDR1 as SNHLY and CDR2 as FYNNEI. The ends lost 5 bases at V and 5 bases at J; junction bases unmatched: 7.

This clone has only one observation. This sequence joins TRBV27 and TRBJ2-7; D is possibly TRBD2 (5 bases). The CDR3 sequence is 13 residues long. Trimming took 7 bases from V and 0 from J, leaving 10 bases between them. The germline CDR1 and CDR2 sequences are MNHEY and SMNVEV (reference sequence). This CDR3 reads CASTRGISYEQYF. CDR3 nucleotide sequence: TGTGCCAGCACCCGGGGAATCTCCTACGAGCAGTACTTC.

The chain joins TRBV10-2 to TRBJ2-3; possible D gene TRBD2, 6 bases. This CDR3 spans 17 amino acids. Germline V gene sequence: CDR1 WSHSY, CDR2 SAAADI. Trimming cost V 5 bases and J 4 bases, with 22 bases left between them. The CDR3 nucleotides read TGCGCCAGCAGTCAGTGGGGGACTGCTGGTAGGGCAGATACGCAGTATTTT. This encodes CASSQWGTAGRADTQYF.

This sequence joins TRBV15 and TRBJ1-1; D not certain. The CDR3 covers 12 residues. CDR1 LNHNV and CDR2 YYDKDF come from the germline V gene (reference sequence). Trimming cost V 5 bases and J 4 bases, with 8 bases left between them. The CDR3 spells CATSVFFTEAFF. The CDR3 DNA reads TGTGCCACCAGCGTGTTCTTCACTGAAGCTTTCTTT.

The chain joins TRBV4-3 to TRBJ2-6, with D tentatively TRBD2 (6 bases). V lost 4 bases and J 2 bases, leaving 21 bases between the germline ends. CDR1 LGHNA and CDR2 YSLEER come from the germline V gene. CDR3 length: 19 residues. The CDR3 DNA reads TGCGCCAGCAGCCGCATCTGGGTGCGAACGGGGGCTGGGGCCAACGTCCTGACTTTC. Translated, it gives CASSRIWVRTGAGANVLTF.

This CDR3 reads CASSFSSEQYF. The CDR3 DNA follows: TGTGCCAGCAGTTTTAGTAGCGAGCAGTACTTC. This chain links TRBV28 with TRBJ2-7; D is uncertain. Per germline, CDR1 MDHEN and CDR2 SYDVKM. Trimming left V 3 bases short and J 6 bases short, with 6 bases between. This CDR3 has 11 amino acids.

This clone occurred once. J is TRBJ2-3 and V is TRBV5-4, with TRBD2 as a possible D gene (6 bases). V dropped 1 base and J dropped 1 base, with 10 bases sitting between them. CDR1 is SGHNT, CDR2 YYREEE, per germline (reference sequence). The CDR3 is 15 residues long. CDR3 residues: CASSLLGEGTDTQYF. Here the CDR3 DNA reads TGTGCCAGCAGCTTGCTAGGGGAGGGCACAGATACGCAGTATTTT.

The V gene is TRBV9, the J gene TRBJ1-4; 10 bases are a match to TRBD1. This CDR3 region has 17 residues. V shed 3 bases and J 8 bases; nucleotides not matched to a gene: 13. Germline values: CDR1 SGDLS, CDR2 YYNGEE. The CDR3: CASSGRDRGAEREKLFF. CDR3 DNA: TGTGCCAGCAGCGGGAGGGACAGGGGAGCGGAAAGGGAAAAACTGTTTTTT.

This chain uses TRBV7-2 with TRBJ1-1, with D perhaps TRBD1 (5 bases). Germline CDR1 SGHTA, CDR2 FQGNSA. V lost 4 bases and J 1 base, leaving 19 bases between the germline ends. The CDR3 runs to 17 residues. The CDR3 nucleotides read TGTGCCAGCAGCTCCCCCTCGAACAGGATGAGGAACACTGAAGCTTTCTTT. It translates to CASSSPSNRMRNTEAFF.

The chain employs TRBV30 and TRBJ1-2; a possible D gene is TRBD1 (5 bases). Germline loops: CDR1 GTSNPN, CDR2 SVGIG (reference sequence). CDR3 length: 12 amino acids. Deletions cut 8 bases from V and 1 base from J, with 11 bases between. CDR3 amino acids: CAAGGNNYGYTF. The CDR3 nucleotides are TGTGCCGCCGGGGGGAATAACTATGGCTACACCTTC. The full variable domain, with the rest looked up from reference TRBV30 and TRBJ1-2, is SQTIHQWPATLVQPVGSPLSLECTVEGTSNPNLYWYRQAAGRGLQLLFYSVGIGQISSEVPQNLSASRPQDRQFILSSKKLLLSDSGFYLCAAGGNNYGYTFGSGTRLTVV.

The chain joins TRBV5-1 to TRBJ2-1, with 15 bases identical to TRBD2. Germline trimming cut 4 bases from V and 2 bases from J; bases unmatched to any gene: 10. This CDR3 is 19 amino acids long. Germline CDR1 and CDR2: SGHRS and YFSETQ. CDR3 nucleotide sequence: TGCGCCAGCAGCCCAGGACTAGCGGGAGGGGTTGGGCCCTACAATGAGCAGTTCTTC. Encoded protein: CASSPGLAGGVGPYNEQFF.